The sequence of this T cell receptor (beta chain) was determined in a study of response to subunit inactivated influenza vaccine. V was cut by 3 bases and J by 7 bases, with 10 bases left in between. This CDR3 region has 12 residues. Germline CDR1 reads SGHTA; CDR2 reads FQGNSA. MiXCR, applied by TCRdb to the RT-PCR reads, yields one record per CDR3 protein. The data show just under 550,000 distinct CDR3 sequences, under 30% seen once. In its sample, this clonotype was seen many times. This sample also appeared in a second study, on T cells expressing NK-cell markers. Per that paper: 5'RACE template switching built TCR beta cDNA with unique molecular identifiers. Nothing established the HCMV specificity of expanded NKG2C+ T cell clones.

The source was CD4+ T cells sorted from PBMCs, collected roughly 12 days after vaccination. The TCR comes from a man aged 45-65 years who received an inactivated influenza vaccine. The chain couples TRBV7-2 to TRBJ2-7; D uncertain. In DNA, the CDR3 is TGTGCCAGCAGCTTTGAAGTGGGTGAGCAGTACTTC. Translated: CASSFEVGEQYF.